In this sample, the clone carrying this TCR beta chain turned up many times. The read terminates 3 residues before the CDR3 end, so the remaining end is supplied by the germline J gene. The data were produced by immunoSEQ multiplex PCR, yet TCRdb's version contains in-frame clones alone and is incomplete. The data show about 33,000 clones, with none appearing a single time. The source of the sample is a study of T cell clonality in common variable immunodeficiency. CDR3 length equals 14 residues. Per the germline V gene, CDR1 is DFQATT and CDR2 is SNEGSKA (reference sequence). V shed 0 bases, J shed 4 bases, and the junction held 4 bases outside the gene matches.

This chain connects TRBV20-1 to TRBJ2-5, with 8 bases identical to TRBD2. The sequence was collected from a person between 18 and 70 years old in good health. Sequencing was performed on peripheral blood mononuclear cells. CDR3: CSAREPAGVETQYF. The covered CDR3 bases are TGCAGTGCTAGAGAACCAGCGGGAGTAGAGACC.